Below, 5 T cell receptor beta chains from the same sample are listed, as sequenced in a study of cytomegalovirus exposure and HLA in healthy donors. 13 Jbeta primers and 60 Vbeta primers were used for the PCR. Repertoires were generated with immunoSEQ multiplex PCR, while TCRdb's copy carries only in-frame clones and drops some. The sample comprises about 94,000 clones, approximately 72% of which are singletons, and about 6.6% rests with the top ten. The source material was PBMCs. Receptors were obtained from a man aged 40-55 years in good health and CMV-seropositive.

The chain joins TRBV5-4 to TRBJ2-1, with a tentative D call TRBD2 (6 bases). There are 16 residues in the CDR3. Germline V gives CDR1 SGHNT, CDR2 YYREEE (reference sequence). Trimming removed 6 bases from V and 1 base from J, with 17 bases in between. CDR3 in amino acids: CASTPTPAGSYNEQFF. The CDR3 bases are TGTGCCAGCACCCCTACGCCGGCGGGGTCCTACAATGAGCAGTTCTTC.

This clone was counted between two and nine times. The chain has TRBV6-5 and TRBJ2-1; TRBD2 might be the D (5 bases). V gave up 2 bases and J gave up 9 bases, with 11 bases separating them. Germline V gene lookup returns CDR1 MNHEY and CDR2 SVGAGI. The CDR3 has 13 amino acids. The CDR3 sequence is CASSYEGTLEQFF. DNA of the CDR3: TGTGCCAGCAGTTACGAGGGAACTCTTGAGCAGTTCTTC.

V and J are TRBV2 and TRBJ2-5; D uncertain. V shed 1 base and J shed 4 bases, with 10 bases lying between them. Per germline, CDR1 SNHLY and CDR2 FYNNEI. The CDR3 is 14 amino acids. DNA for the CDR3: TGTGCCAGCAGTGAAGGAGCGTCTAGAGAGACCCAGTACTTC. Its translation is CASSEGASRETQYF. Drawing the rest from reference TRBV2 and TRBJ2-5, the complete variable domain is EPEVTQTPSHQVTQMGQEVILRCVPISNHLYFYWYRQILGQKVEFLVSFYNNEISEKSEIFDDQFSVERPDGSNFTLKIRSTKLEDSAMYFCASSEGASRETQYFGPGTRLLVL.

V usage is TRBV11-3 and J usage is TRBJ2-7; a possible D gene is TRBD1 (5 bases). The CDR3 consists of 15 residues. Germline loops: CDR1 SGHNT, CDR2 YENEEA. V was pared by 1 base and J by 5 bases, with 15 bases between. The CDR3 here is CASSLGGRVGNEQYF. In DNA form, the CDR3 reads TGTGCCAGCAGCTTAGGGGGCAGGGTCGGCAACGAGCAGTACTTC. The whole variable domain, filled in from reference TRBV11-3 and TRBJ2-7, reads EAGVVQSPRYKIIEKKQPVAFWCNPISGHNTLYWYLQNLGQGPELLIRYENEEAVDDSQLPKDRFSAERLKGVDSTLKIQPAELGDSAVYLCASSLGGRVGNEQYFGPGTRLTVT.

The V and J genes are TRBV27 and TRBJ2-7; tentative D call: TRBD2 (5 bases). This CDR3 is 13 amino acids long. The germline V gene encodes CDR1 MNHEY and CDR2 SMNVEV (reference sequence). V dropped 7 bases and J dropped 0 bases, with 10 bases sitting between them. CDR3 sequence: CASTPGNSYEQYF. The CDR3, as DNA: TGTGCCAGCACCCCCGGGAACTCCTACGAGCAGTACTTC.